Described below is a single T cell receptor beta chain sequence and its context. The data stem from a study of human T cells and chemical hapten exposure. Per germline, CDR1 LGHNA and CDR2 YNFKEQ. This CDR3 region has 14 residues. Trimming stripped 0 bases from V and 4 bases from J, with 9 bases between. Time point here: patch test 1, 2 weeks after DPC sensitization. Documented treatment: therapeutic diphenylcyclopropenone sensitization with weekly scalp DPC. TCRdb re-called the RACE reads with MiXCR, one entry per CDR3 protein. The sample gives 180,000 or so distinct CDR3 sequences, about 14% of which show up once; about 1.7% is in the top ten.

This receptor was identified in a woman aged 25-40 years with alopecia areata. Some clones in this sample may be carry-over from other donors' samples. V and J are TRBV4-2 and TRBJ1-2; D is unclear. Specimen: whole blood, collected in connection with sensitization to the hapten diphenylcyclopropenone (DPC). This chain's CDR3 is CASSQEKAVYGYTF. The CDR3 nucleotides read TGTGCCAGCAGCCAAGAGAAGGCAGTCTATGGCTACACCTTC.